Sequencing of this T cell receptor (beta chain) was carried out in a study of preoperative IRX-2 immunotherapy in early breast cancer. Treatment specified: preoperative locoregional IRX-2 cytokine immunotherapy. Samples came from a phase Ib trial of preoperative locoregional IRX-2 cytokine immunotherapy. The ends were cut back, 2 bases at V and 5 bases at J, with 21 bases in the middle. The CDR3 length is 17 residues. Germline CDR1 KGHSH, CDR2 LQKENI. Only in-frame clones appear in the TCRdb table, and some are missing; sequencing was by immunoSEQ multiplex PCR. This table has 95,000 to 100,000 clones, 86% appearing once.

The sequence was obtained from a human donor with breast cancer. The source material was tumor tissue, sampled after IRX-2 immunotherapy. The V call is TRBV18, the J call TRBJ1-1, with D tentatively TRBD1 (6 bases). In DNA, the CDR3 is TGTGCCAGCTCACCATCGAAGTGGGGGACAATGGGGACTGAAGCTTTCTTT. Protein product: CASSPSKWGTMGTEAFF.